Listed below are T cell receptor beta chains from one sample, sequenced in a study of T-cell memory formation after mild COVID-19. MiXCR was run by TCRdb on the 5' RACE reads, yielding one entry per CDR3 protein. The sample has approximately 260,000 distinct CDR3 sequences, roughly 16% seen once. Input material: PBMCs or a T cell subset sorted from them (not recorded which). Receptors were obtained from a man aged 18 to 29 who had mild COVID-19 (a few samples of this study predate the infection). Cell type and time point are not known. The CDR3 runs from the conserved cysteine through the conserved F or W. The D gene is left open where the match is weak.

TRBV11-1	TRBJ1-6	.	CASSLGDPYNSPLHF
TRBV14	TRBJ1-4	.	CASSQFGSTNEKLFF
TRBV27	TRBJ2-1	TRBD2	CASIQRGEFGEQFF
TRBV7-6	TRBJ1-3	.	CASSLGSRSGNTIYF
TRBV29-1	TRBJ2-2	.	CSVGGAAGNTGELFF
TRBV4-1	TRBJ1-1	.	CASSPMEGGTEAFF
TRBV7-9	TRBJ2-5	.	CASSIGGTEETQYF
TRBV6-2/TRBV6-3	TRBJ2-2	TRBD1	CASSYSKSGQGIGELFF
TRBV7-9	TRBJ1-2	TRBD1	CASSSLRTGASRYTF
TRBV3-1	TRBJ2-5	TRBD1	CASSFQPGTGAETQYF
TRBV11-2	TRBJ2-3	.	CASSFVGPDTQYF
TRBV7-9	TRBJ2-3	.	CASRPTGGDTQYF
TRBV7-2	TRBJ2-5	TRBD2	CASSLVGGGETQYF
TRBV28	TRBJ2-3	.	CASSFLSGTDTQYF
TRBV6-2/TRBV6-3	TRBJ2-1	.	CASTGGGHGQFF
TRBV7-2	TRBJ1-6	.	CASSPHKENSPLHF
TRBV7-2	TRBJ1-1	.	CASTFQGLTEAFF
TRBV12-3/TRBV12-4	TRBJ2-2	.	CASSPLGVDTGELFF
TRBV7-3	TRBJ2-5	TRBD2	CASSSLAGVETQYF
TRBV20-1	TRBJ2-3	TRBD1	CSARDRGPDTQYF
TRBV7-2	TRBJ2-5	.	CASSFAGSGTQYF
TRBV5-1	TRBJ1-4	.	CASSLAGSTNEKLFF
TRBV15	TRBJ2-7	TRBD1	CATSRDYGTGGYGQYF
TRBV5-1	TRBJ2-7	.	CASREWSETYEQYF
TRBV2	TRBJ1-5	.	CASKTGVSMGNQPQHF
TRBV10-3	TRBJ1-1	.	CAISEHPGAEAFF
TRBV20-1	TRBJ1-6	.	CSARDEAEPENF
TRBV7-9	TRBJ1-1	.	CASSSLRTSLNTEAFF
TRBV24-1	TRBJ1-5	.	CATSETDESQPQHF
TRBV7-2	TRBJ1-2	.	CASSLQTDNYGYTF
TRBV15	TRBJ2-4	TRBD1	CATSKSLTGVLIQYF
TRBV15	TRBJ1-4	.	CATSKGSANNEKLFF
TRBV6-2/TRBV6-3	TRBJ1-1	.	CASSYALSEMALGAFF
TRBV20-1	TRBJ1-5	.	CSARVHPGANQPQHF
TRBV5-1	TRBJ1-1	.	CASSRDVGVGEAFF
TRBV7-2	TRBJ1-1	.	CASSPRGTEAFF
TRBV7-2	TRBJ1-1	.	CASSTRASTEAFF
TRBV6-6	TRBJ2-3	.	CASTTAIPLPTDTQYF
TRBV7-3	TRBJ1-2	.	CASSPLPGAYGYTF
TRBV10-3	TRBJ2-7	.	CAISGDINSYEQYF
TRBV11-2	TRBJ2-7	TRBD1	CASSHQPGQGRYEQYF
TRBV27	TRBJ1-1	.	CASSLRSRGTEAFF
TRBV5-5	TRBJ1-4	.	CASSLGLQPTNEKLFF
TRBV5-1	TRBJ1-1	TRBD1	CASRQTGVEAFF
TRBV12-3/TRBV12-4	TRBJ1-5	.	CASSLSLEGGQPQHF
TRBV24-1	TRBJ2-1	.	CATSDLRQGLDEQFF
TRBV10-2	TRBJ2-1	TRBD2	CASSVAGRYNEQFF
TRBV28	TRBJ2-5	TRBD2	CASSSTPEGTKETQYF
TRBV20-1	TRBJ1-3	.	CSAAPDSTGNTIYF